A selection of T cell receptor beta chains follows, all from one sample in a study of Tregs in tolerant kidney transplant recipients. The data were produced by immunoSEQ multiplex PCR, yet TCRdb's version contains in-frame clones alone and is incomplete. Among about 110,000 clones listed, roughly 89% were seen once. The sample was CD4+ T cells from blood, taken before the transplant. The receptor set was obtained from a human donor who received a combined kidney and bone marrow transplant. Each CDR3 is given with its conserved first and last residue.

CDR3aa: CASSQGQGRDSPLHF
v_gene: TRBV4-1
j_gene: TRBJ1-6

CDR3aa: CASSRRGPGAFF
v_gene: TRBV5-6
j_gene: TRBJ1-1

CDR3aa: CASSVTGVPDTQYF
v_gene: TRBV19
j_gene: TRBJ2-3

CDR3aa: CASSYSGTGPYEQYF
v_gene: TRBV6-5
j_gene: TRBJ2-7

CDR3aa: CASGYSGTNEKLFF
v_gene: TRBV7-2
j_gene: TRBJ1-4

CDR3aa: CASSLGLSGGPGEQFF
v_gene: TRBV5-1
j_gene: TRBJ2-1

CDR3aa: CASSQIVPSYEQYF
v_gene: TRBV6-5
j_gene: TRBJ2-7

CDR3aa: CASSLTGLESYEQYF
v_gene: TRBV11-2
j_gene: TRBJ2-7

CDR3aa: CASSLAGDRGTGELFF
v_gene: TRBV13
j_gene: TRBJ2-2

CDR3aa: CASSPLHDILYEQYF
v_gene: TRBV28
j_gene: TRBJ2-7